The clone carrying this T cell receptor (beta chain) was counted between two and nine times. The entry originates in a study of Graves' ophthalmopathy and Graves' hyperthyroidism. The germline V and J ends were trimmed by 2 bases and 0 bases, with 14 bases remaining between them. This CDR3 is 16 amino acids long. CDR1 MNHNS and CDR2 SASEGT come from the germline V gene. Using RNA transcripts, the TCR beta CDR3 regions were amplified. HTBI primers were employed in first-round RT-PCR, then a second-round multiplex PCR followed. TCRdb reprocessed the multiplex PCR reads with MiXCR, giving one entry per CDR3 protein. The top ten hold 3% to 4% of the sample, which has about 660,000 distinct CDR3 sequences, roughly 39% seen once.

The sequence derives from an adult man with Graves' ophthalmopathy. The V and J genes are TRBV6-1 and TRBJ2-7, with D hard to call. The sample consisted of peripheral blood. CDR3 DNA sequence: TGTGCCAGCAGTGAATTCGAGATCCCCATCTCCTACGAGCAGTACTTC. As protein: CASSEFEIPISYEQYF.